Each of the 8 T cell receptor beta chains below was sequenced from the same sample in a study of blood T cell repertoires in COVID-19. The assay was immunoSEQ multiplex PCR, and TCRdb's table has in-frame clones only and misses some. The sample has roughly 380,000 clones, approximately 91% seen once. Material: peripheral blood. All receptors derive from a woman between 40 and 50 years old with COVID-19, enrolled during active disease.

This rearrangement joins TRBV30 to TRBJ1-6; 8 bases map to TRBD1. V shed 5 bases, J shed 8 bases, and the junction held 5 bases outside the gene matches. Germline lookup yields CDR1 GTSNPN and CDR2 SVGIG (reference sequence). The CDR3 has 13 amino acids. The CDR3 is CAWAGGQDSPLHF. In DNA, the CDR3 is TGTGCCTGGGCAGGGGGCCAGGATTCACCCCTCCACTTT.

V and J are TRBV11-2 and TRBJ2-2; D gene unclear. The CDR3 runs to 14 residues. CDR1 and CDR2 from the germline V gene are SGHAT and FQNNGV. Trimming pared 2 bases from V and 9 bases from J, leaving 13 bases between. The CDR3 DNA sequence: TGTGCCAGCAGCTTAAATTTTCGGCGGCGGGAGCTGTTTTTT. It specifies CASSLNFRRRELFF. Variable domain in full (rest from reference TRBV11-2 and TRBJ2-2): EAGVAQSPRYKIIEKRQSVAFWCNPISGHATLYWYQQILGQGPKLLIQFQNNGVVDDSQLPKDRFSAERLKGVDSTLKIQPAKLEDSAVYLCASSLNFRRRELFFGEGSRLTVL.

This chain links TRBV28 with TRBJ2-5; weak D call: TRBD2 (6 bases). This CDR3 contains 13 residues. Germline V gives CDR1 MDHEN, CDR2 SYDVKM. V lost 7 bases and J 9 bases, leaving 18 bases between the germline ends. The CDR3 region has the DNA TGTGCCAGCACTGGACTACCTACGGGGGCCCAGTACTTC. Protein: CASTGLPTGAQYF. The whole variable domain, filled in from reference TRBV28 and TRBJ2-5, reads DVKVTQSSRYLVKRTGEKVFLECVQDMDHENMFWYRQDPGLGLRLIYFSYDVKMKEKGDIPEGYSVSREKKERFSLILESASTNQTSMYLCASTGLPTGAQYFGPGTRLLVL.

The chain has TRBV19 and TRBJ1-5; D is ambiguous. This CDR3 spans 14 amino acids. Germline-derived CDR1 and CDR2 are LNHDA and SQIVND (reference sequence). V gave up 8 bases and J gave up 3 bases, with 14 bases separating them. CDR3 DNA sequence: TGTGCCAGTCACTCCCGAGCTACCAATCAGCCCCAGCATTTT. Its protein product is CASHSRATNQPQHF.

This chain links TRBV2 with TRBJ1-5, with 9 bases matching TRBD1. Germline lookup yields CDR1 SNHLY and CDR2 FYNNEI. V shed 6 bases and J 6 bases; nucleotides not matched to a gene: 6. This CDR3 comprises 14 residues. The CDR3 is CASRLDRGGQPQHF. The CDR3 DNA is TGTGCCAGCAGACTGGACAGGGGAGGTCAGCCCCAGCATTTT.

The CDR3 bases are TGTGCAACAGCAGGAGGCAGGGGTGTCACAGATACGCAGTATTTT. Protein product: CATAGGRGVTDTQYF. V gene TRBV6-5 combines with J gene TRBJ2-3; a possible D gene is TRBD1 (6 bases). CDR1 MNHEY and CDR2 SVGAGI come from the germline V gene. The CDR3 covers 15 residues.

The chain uses TRBV5-6 and TRBJ1-1; TRBD1 matches 10 bases. This CDR3 has 18 residues. The germline V gene has CDR1 SGHDT and CDR2 YYEEEE. V was pared by 5 bases and J by 3 bases, with 16 bases of the junction left unmatched. The CDR3 region is CASRPASGTGASDTEAFF. DNA of the CDR3: TGTGCCAGCAGGCCAGCCAGCGGGACAGGGGCCAGCGACACTGAAGCTTTCTTT.

CDR3 sequence (DNA): TGCGCCAGCAGTTTGACAGGGCCCGACGAGCAGTACTTC. Its translation is CASSLTGPDEQYF. The genes are TRBV5-1 and TRBJ2-7, with 7 bases that match TRBD1. J gave up 5 bases and V 5 bases, and 7 bases lay outside the gene matches. The CDR3 loop spans 13 amino acids. Looked up from germline, CDR1 is SGHRS and CDR2 is YFSETQ.